The 20 T cell receptor beta chains below come from one sample, sequenced in a study of blood T cell repertoires in COVID-19 (dated by TCRdb to the early 2020s). The library was obtained by the immunoSEQ multiplex PCR assay. This is the immuneACCESS table as TCRdb keeps it, with only in-frame sequences that have V and J called. A part of the clones is gone; compared with another copy, unresolved V genes explain less than half, and the rest is unexplained. The sample yields 280,000 or so clones; roughly 88% were counted once. The top ten clones comprise 6.9% of the sample. Specimen: peripheral blood. The receptors derive from a woman aged 25 to 39 who had recovered from COVID-19.

This chain joins TRBV7-3 and TRBJ2-3, with 16 bases lining up with TRBD2. From germline, CDR1 is SGHTA and CDR2 FQGTGA. This CDR3 comprises 18 residues. V lost 2 bases and J lost 10; bases outside the gene matches: 12. Here the CDR3 reads CASSLGSAGTSGGEPQYF. The CDR3 bases are TGTGCCAGCAGCTTAGGTAGTGCCGGGACTAGCGGGGGGGAGCCGCAGTATTTT.

As for this clone: Mismatch with germline at one junction end may stem from a read error. CDR3 nucleotide sequence: TGTGCCAGCAGCCCAGGACAGGGGGGCGGGCTCTTC. Amino acid sequence: CASSPGQGGGLF. The V gene is TRBV7-9, the J gene TRBJ2-1; 10 bases are a match to TRBD1. The germline V gene encodes CDR1 SEHNR and CDR2 FQNEAQ (reference sequence). The CDR3 is 12 amino acids.

This chain joins TRBV2 and TRBJ2-7, with 8 positions matching TRBD1. With 2 bases clipped from V and 4 bases from J, the junction kept 7 bases outside the gene matches. This CDR3 is 15 amino acids long. The germline V gene encodes CDR1 SNHLY and CDR2 FYNNEI. The CDR3 region has the DNA TGTGCCAGCAGTGAAATGGTGACAGGGGCGTACGAGCAGTACTTC. As protein: CASSEMVTGAYEQYF.

This chain joins TRBV29-1 and TRBJ1-1; D not resolved. Germline-derived CDR1 and CDR2 are SQVTM and ANQGSEA. The CDR3 contains 11 residues. V shed 1 base and J shed 10 bases, with 10 bases lying between them. DNA of the CDR3: TGCAGCGTTGAAGTCCCAGGCCGAGCTTTCTTT. This gives the protein CSVEVPGRAFF.

This clone was counted only a few times. The chain is built from TRBV2 and TRBJ2-5, with 7 bases aligning to TRBD1. J gave up 1 base and V 4 bases, and 6 bases lay outside the gene matches. This CDR3 comprises 15 residues. The germline V gene has CDR1 SNHLY and CDR2 FYNNEI. CDR3 coding DNA: TGTGCCAGCAGTGTTAGGGACAGTACCCAAGAGACCCAGTACTTC. Its translation: CASSVRDSTQETQYF.

Only a few counts were recorded for this clone. V and J are TRBV10-2 and TRBJ2-7; the D gene is possibly TRBD1 (6 bases). The germline V and J ends were trimmed by 4 bases and 0 bases, with 7 bases remaining between them. CDR3 length: 13 residues. The germline V gene encodes CDR1 WSHSY and CDR2 SAAADI. CDR3 loop: CASSGTDSYEQYF. CDR3 bases: TGCGCCAGCAGTGGGACAGACTCCTACGAGCAGTACTTC.

This clone was seen once. The chain is built from TRBV28 and TRBJ2-3; tentative D call: TRBD1 (6 bases). V was pared by 4 bases and J by 6 bases, with 14 bases between. CDR3 length: 14 amino acids. The germline V gene encodes CDR1 MDHEN and CDR2 SYDVKM. CDR3 amino acids: CASSSPFGGDTQYF. The CDR3 DNA follows: TGTGCCAGCAGTTCGCCGTTTGGGGGCGATACGCAGTATTTT.

CDR3 region: CASSLDGQSNQPQHF. Written as DNA, the CDR3 is TGTGCCAGCAGCTTAGATGGCCAGAGCAATCAGCCCCAGCATTTT. This chain joins TRBV7-2 and TRBJ1-5, with D uncertain. The CDR3 is 15 residues long. Trimming shortened V by 1 base and J by 1 base, and 8 bases separated the two germline ends. Germline V gene sequence: CDR1 SGHTA, CDR2 FQGNSA.

This rearrangement joins TRBV6-2 or TRBV6-3 to TRBJ2-1; 7 nucleotides align to TRBD1. Germline-derived CDR1 and CDR2 are MNHEY and SVGEGT. This CDR3 comprises 16 residues. After removal of 6 bases from V and 2 bases from J, the junction contained 10 bases not matched to a gene. This CDR3 is CASSSDRAVTYNEQFF. Written as DNA, the CDR3 is TGTGCCAGCAGCTCTGACAGGGCAGTTACCTACAATGAGCAGTTCTTC.

The V call is TRBV28, the J call TRBJ2-3; D might be TRBD2 (7 bases). The germline V gene has CDR1 MDHEN and CDR2 SYDVKM. This CDR3 is 15 amino acids long. V lost 3 bases and J lost 5, with 15 bases in between. CDR3 residues: CASSLWGGPRDTQYF. The CDR3 nucleotides read TGTGCCAGCAGTTTGTGGGGGGGGCCGAGAGATACGCAGTATTTT.

The CDR3 here is CASSLSGGDFGTEAFF. CDR3 nucleotide sequence: TGTGCCAGCAGTTTATCTGGGGGGGATTTTGGCACTGAAGCTTTCTTT. V usage is TRBV27 and J usage is TRBJ1-1, with D possibly matching TRBD1 (5 bases). The germline V gene encodes CDR1 MNHEY and CDR2 SMNVEV (reference sequence). V was pared by 0 bases and J by 4 bases, with 15 bases between. The CDR3 extends over 16 amino acids.

This sequence joins TRBV15 and TRBJ1-1; 9 positions agree with TRBD1. The germline V gene has CDR1 LNHNV and CDR2 YYDKDF (reference sequence). CDR3 length: 15 amino acids. V trimming: 5 bases; J trimming: 0 bases; junction bases outside the gene matches: 4. The CDR3 DNA is TGTGCCACCAGCCGCCGACAGGGGGTGAACACTGAAGCTTTCTTT. Amino acid sequence: CATSRRQGVNTEAFF.

This chain joins TRBV11-3 and TRBJ2-7; D remains ambiguous. Germline V CDR1 and CDR2: SGHNT, YENEEA. Trimming left V 0 bases short and J 6 bases short, with 9 bases between. The CDR3 sequence is 13 residues long. CDR3 nucleotide sequence: TGTGCCAGCAGCTTAGATTTGGCATCCGAGCAGTACTTC. This codes for CASSLDLASEQYF.

V is TRBV24-1 and J is TRBJ2-5; 12 nucleotides align to TRBD2. Germline-derived CDR1 and CDR2 are KGHDR and SFDVKD. V lost 3 bases and J lost 4; bases outside the gene matches: 2. CDR3 length: 15 amino acids. CDR3 in DNA: TGTGCCACCAGTGATCCTAGCGGGGGGGCAGAGACCCAGTACTTC. Its protein product is CATSDPSGGAETQYF.

The V and J genes are TRBV6-5 and TRBJ2-7; 9 nucleotides agree with TRBD1. CDR3 length equals 14 residues. J lost 6 bases, V lost 4 bases, and 7 bases had no gene match. CDR1 is MNHEY, CDR2 SVGAGI, per germline. As DNA, the CDR3 is TGTGCCAGCAGTTCCGGGACAGGGAACGTCGAGCAGTACTTC. Protein sequence: CASSSGTGNVEQYF.

The chain couples TRBV3-1 (or the pseudogene TRBV3-2) to TRBJ2-5; the D gene is possibly TRBD2 (6 bases). The CDR3 has 14 residues. Trimming took off 10 bases at V and 4 bases at J, with 19 bases between the two ends. Germline V gene lookup returns CDR1 LGHDT and CDR2 YNNKEL (reference sequence). The CDR3 bases are TGTGCCACCAGATTGAGCCAAGCGGGAGAGACCCAGTACTTC. Its protein product is CATRLSQAGETQYF.

V and J are TRBV11-1 and TRBJ2-2, with D perhaps matching TRBD1 (6 bases). Per the germline V gene, CDR1 is SGHAT and CDR2 is FQDESV (reference sequence). This CDR3 is built from 15 residues. V lost 4 bases and J 4 bases, leaving 13 bases between the germline ends. The CDR3 DNA is TGTGCCAGCAGCTCCAGGGGCGCAAGCACCGGGGAGCTGTTTTTT. It encodes CASSSRGASTGELFF. The whole variable domain, remainder taken from reference TRBV11-1 and TRBJ2-2, is EAEVAQSPRYKITEKSQAVAFWCDPISGHATLYWYRQILGQGPELLVQFQDESVVDDSQLPKDRFSAERLKGVDSTLKIQPAELGDSAMYLCASSSRGASTGELFFGEGSRLTVL.

The genes are TRBV28 and TRBJ2-5, with unresolved D. Germline loops: CDR1 MDHEN, CDR2 SYDVKM. The CDR3 runs 15 residues. V was shortened by 7 bases and J by 4 bases, with 19 bases between the two germline ends. In DNA form, the CDR3 reads TGTGCCAGCACCCGCGTACGCGGTAGATTAGAGACCCAGTACTTC. Protein sequence: CASTRVRGRLETQYF.

V gene TRBV5-1 combines with J gene TRBJ1-1; a weak D match, TRBD1 (5 bases). Germline V lookup: CDR1 SGHRS, CDR2 YFSETQ. The CDR3 consists of 15 residues. V was pared by 1 base and J by 0 bases, with 10 bases between. The CDR3 DNA is TGCGCCAGCAGCTTGTCCGGGACTTTGAACACTGAAGCTTTCTTT. Amino acids: CASSLSGTLNTEAFF. The variable domain in full, completed from reference TRBV5-1 and TRBJ1-1, reads KAGVTQTPRYLIKTRGQQVTLSCSPISGHRSVSWYQQTPGQGLQFLFEYFSETQRNKGNFPGRFSGRQFSNSRSEMNVSTLELGDSALYLCASSLSGTLNTEAFFGQGTRLTVV.

The V and J genes are TRBV2 and TRBJ2-7; possible D gene TRBD2, 5 bases. This CDR3 is built from 14 residues. Germline V lookup: CDR1 SNHLY, CDR2 FYNNEI. Trimming removed 5 bases at V and 4 bases at J, with 15 bases between. The DNA for the CDR3 is TGTGCCAGCAGTCGGGGTAGCCCAAATTACGAGCAGTACTTC. Translated, it gives CASSRGSPNYEQYF.